Listed below are T cell receptor beta chains from one sample, sequenced in a study of blood T cell repertoires in COVID-19. The table came from immunoSEQ multiplex PCR; TCRdb's copy has only in-frame clones and leaves some out. Of 40,000 to 60,000 clones in the sample, about nine tenths are singletons; the top ten hold 2% to 3%. Sequencing used peripheral blood. The receptor source for this set is an elderly woman with COVID-19, enrolled during active disease. Both conserved end residues are part of each CDR3. Each record gives: J gene, clone size, V gene, D gene, CDR3 DNA, CDR3 protein. A D gene is named only where the DNA matches it firmly. Size is omitted from some rows. Given values are once, few, many or a class for expanded clones.

TRBJ2-3	.	TRBV18	.	TGTGCCAGCTCACCACCGGGTGGTAGCCCAGATACGCAGTATTTT	CASSPPGGSPDTQYF
TRBJ2-7	once	TRBV5-4	TRBD2	TGTGCCAGCCAGCATACTAGCGGGAAAACCTACGAGCAGTACTTC	CASQHTSGKTYEQYF
TRBJ2-3	.	TRBV2	.	TGTGCCAGCAGTGAAGGAGGGCCGATGGCAGATACGCAGTATTTT	CASSEGGPMADTQYF
TRBJ1-5	.	TRBV5-8	TRBD1	TGTGCCAGCAGCCGCCGGACAGGGGGAGACTCCAATCAGCCCCAGCATTTT	CASSRRTGGDSNQPQHF
TRBJ1-2	.	TRBV6-5	TRBD1	TGTGCCAGCAGTTACTCAGAGCAGGGGGGCAGTGGCTACACCTTC	CASSYSEQGGSGYTF
TRBJ1-1	.	TRBV28	.	TGTGCCAGCAGACCCGGACAGACTGAAGCTTTCTTT	CASRPGQTEAFF
TRBJ1-1	once	TRBV18	.	TGTGCCAGCTCACCACTTGAGGGTGGCACTGAAGCTTTCTTT	CASSPLEGGTEAFF
TRBJ1-3	.	TRBV19	TRBD1	TGTGCCAGTAGTTCAATCCGACAGGGGAGGATTGGAAACACCATATATTTT	CASSSIRQGRIGNTIYF
TRBJ2-7	.	TRBV3-1/TRBV3-2	TRBD1	TGTGCCAGCAGCGCCCGACAGGGGGCGCTACCGGACGAGCAGTACTTC	CASSARQGALPDEQYF
TRBJ2-7	once	TRBV11-1	.	TGTGCCAGCAGCTTAGAGAGGGTTACCTACGAGCAGTACTTC	CASSLERVTYEQYF
TRBJ2-3	.	TRBV5-4	.	TGTGCCAGCAGCTTAATAAGCCTACGCGGCACTAGCACAGATACGCAGTATTTT	CASSLISLRGTSTDTQYF
TRBJ1-3	.	TRBV15	.	TGTGCCACCAGCAGAGATCCGGCGGGCTCTGGAAACACCATATATTTT	CATSRDPAGSGNTIYF
TRBJ1-2	.	TRBV15	.	TGTGCCACCAGCAGAGATAGGGCCGCGTGGACACTCTTC	CATSRDRAAWTLF
TRBJ1-5	.	TRBV28	.	TGTGCCAGCAGCTTACAGGGAGGTGGGGGTCAGCCCCAGCATTTT	CASSLQGGGGQPQHF
TRBJ2-3	.	TRBV4-2	TRBD2	TGTGCCAGCAGCCAAGTTGGCGGGAGGGGGGCAGATACGCAGTATTTT	CASSQVGGRGADTQYF
TRBJ1-3	.	TRBV18	TRBD1	TGTGCCAGCTCACTAGGGACAGGGACGAACACCATATATTTT	CASSLGTGTNTIYF
TRBJ1-2	.	TRBV10-3	TRBD1	TGTGCCATCAGTCCCGGGACAGGGAATGGCTACACCTTC	CAISPGTGNGYTF
TRBJ2-1	.	TRBV19	.	TGTGCCAGTAGTATGACCGGGAGAGCCAATGAGCAGTTCTTC	CASSMTGRANEQFF
TRBJ2-7	.	TRBV5-1	TRBD1	TGCGCCAGCAGCTTGGGGGACAGGAGCTACGAGCAGTACTTC	CASSLGDRSYEQYF
TRBJ1-2	.	TRBV29-1	.	TGCAGCGTTGAAGTCGGATGGGGGCGTCGAGAAAGTGGTGGCTACACCTTC	CSVEVGWGRRESGGYTF
TRBJ2-3	.	TRBV7-3	TRBD2	TGTGCCAGCAGCGTCAGCGGGGGCCGCACAGATACGCAGTATTTT	CASSVSGGRTDTQYF
TRBJ2-6	few	TRBV6-5	.	TGTGCCAGCAGTTTAATTTCTGGGGCCAACGTCCTGACTTTC	CASSLISGANVLTF
TRBJ2-7	.	TRBV28	.	TGTGCCAGCAGTCAGCGTGCAGACGGTTACGAGCAGTACTTC	CASSQRADGYEQYF
TRBJ1-3	.	TRBV5-1	TRBD1	TGCGCCAGCAGCTCTACCCGGACAGGGCTAGGAAACACCATATATTTT	CASSSTRTGLGNTIYF
TRBJ1-6	.	TRBV19	TRBD1	TGTGCCAGTAGTATCCGGGACAGAAGTAATTCACCCCTCCACTTT	CASSIRDRSNSPLHF
TRBJ1-3	.	TRBV12-5	TRBD1	TGTGCTAGTGGCCAGACAGGGGTTCCGTCCATATATTTT	CASGQTGVPSIYF
TRBJ2-3	few	TRBV7-3	TRBD2	TGTGCCAGCAGCTTACTAGCCGGGGGGGCGGATACGCAGTATTTT	CASSLLAGGADTQYF
TRBJ2-7	.	TRBV5-1	TRBD1	TGCGCCAGCAGCCTCGGACAGGGGTCTTACGAGCAGTACTTC	CASSLGQGSYEQYF
TRBJ2-1	.	TRBV23-1	.	TGCGCCAGCAATGAGGGCAATGAGCAGTTCTTC	CASNEGNEQFF
TRBJ2-1	.	TRBV7-8	TRBD2	TGTGCCAGCAGCTCCTGGACTAGCGGGCACAATGAGCAGTTCTTC	CASSSWTSGHNEQFF
TRBJ1-4	.	TRBV28	TRBD1	TGTGCCAGCAGTATTCCAGGGGGACGGACTAATGAAAAACTGTTTTTT	CASSIPGGRTNEKLFF
TRBJ1-1	.	TRBV19	.	TGTGCCAGTAGTATAGATGCGGCAGTTATGAACACTGAAGCTTTCTTT	CASSIDAAVMNTEAFF
TRBJ1-3	.	TRBV6-5	TRBD1	TGTGCCAGCAGCGCTGGGACAGCCTCTGGAAACACCATATATTTT	CASSAGTASGNTIYF
TRBJ1-1	.	TRBV7-2	.	TGTGCCAGCAGCTCGTCGCCGGGTAGGAACACTGAAGCTTTCTTT	CASSSSPGRNTEAFF
TRBJ1-2	.	TRBV12-5	TRBD1	TGTGCTAGTGGTCGGACAGGGGGCAATGGCTACACCTTC	CASGRTGGNGYTF
TRBJ1-5	few	TRBV7-2	.	TGTGCCAGCAGCTTAGGAAACCCGGGACAGCCCCAGCATTTT	CASSLGNPGQPQHF
TRBJ2-3	.	TRBV3-1/TRBV3-2	.	TGTGCCAGCAGCAACCTCGGGGGAGATACGCAGTATTTT	CASSNLGGDTQYF
TRBJ2-1	.	TRBV7-9	TRBD1	TGTGCCAGCAGCCTCGGACAGGACTACAATGAGCAGTTCTTC	CASSLGQDYNEQFF
TRBJ2-3	medium-sized	TRBV7-6	TRBD1	TGTGCCAGCAGGCAAGGACAGGAGTCCACAGATACGCAGTATTTT	CASRQGQESTDTQYF
TRBJ2-1	.	TRBV18	TRBD2	TGTGCCAGCTCACGGGGACTAGCGGGAGGGCCCCTATACAATGAGCAGTTCTTC	CASSRGLAGGPLYNEQFF
TRBJ2-7	.	TRBV5-4	.	TGTGCCAGCAGCTTGGGCGGCAGGGACGAGCAGTACTTC	CASSLGGRDEQYF
TRBJ2-1	.	TRBV11-2	.	TGTGCCAGCAGCTTAGCGCGGGGCTCCTACAATGAGCAGTTCTTC	CASSLARGSYNEQFF
TRBJ1-1	.	TRBV30	TRBD1	TGTGCCTCCCGGACAGGGGGGTCGTCGAACACTGAAGCTTTCTTT	CASRTGGSSNTEAFF
TRBJ2-3	.	TRBV6-5	TRBD1	TGTGCCAGCAGTTACGACAGGGAAACAGATACGCAGTATTTT	CASSYDRETDTQYF
TRBJ1-1	.	TRBV15	TRBD1	TGTGCCACCAGCAGGGGGACAGGGCCTCCGGACACTGAAGCTTTCTTT	CATSRGTGPPDTEAFF
TRBJ2-2	.	TRBV5-5	.	TGTGCCAGCAGCTTGGCCAGAATTGGGGAGCTGTTTTTT	CASSLARIGELFF
TRBJ2-7	.	TRBV19	.	TGTGCCAGTAGTATACAACGCGGGCCCTACGAGCAGTACTTC	CASSIQRGPYEQYF
TRBJ1-6	.	TRBV6-2/TRBV6-3	TRBD1	TGTGCCAGCAGTACCCTAGGACAGGGGCCCCTCCACTTT	CASSTLGQGPLHF
TRBJ2-3	.	TRBV5-1	TRBD1	TGCGCCAGCAGCCCTGCGACGGACAGGGGCGCAGATACGCAGTATTTT	CASSPATDRGADTQYF
TRBJ1-2	.	TRBV7-2	.	TGTGCCAGCAGCTTAGATTCGGGGTCCCTTGGCTACACCTTC	CASSLDSGSLGYTF
TRBJ2-3	medium-sized	TRBV25-1	.	TGTGCCAGCAGTGACAGGAGCGGGTCCCTCACAGATACGCAGTATTTT	CASSDRSGSLTDTQYF
TRBJ2-1	.	TRBV3-1/TRBV3-2	.	TGTGCCAGCAGCCAACCGGGGAGCTCCTACAATGAGCAGTTCTTC	CASSQPGSSYNEQFF
TRBJ1-3	.	TRBV5-1	TRBD1	TGCGCCAGCAGATTGGACAGGGTATCCGGAAACACCATATATTTT	CASRLDRVSGNTIYF
TRBJ2-7	.	TRBV20-1	.	TGCAGTGCTAGTTCGGGAGCCCCCTCCTACGAGCAGTACTTC	CSASSGAPSYEQYF
TRBJ2-3	.	TRBV5-4	TRBD1	TGTGCCAGCAGCCCCAGGGGGCGTAACACAGATACGCAGTATTTT	CASSPRGRNTDTQYF
TRBJ2-3	.	TRBV19	.	TGTGCCAGTAGTCTCCGCTGGGCCGGCACAGATACGCAGTATTTT	CASSLRWAGTDTQYF
TRBJ1-2	.	TRBV5-6	.	TGTGCCAGCAGCTTGCTACGGAGACGTGGTGGCTACACCTTC	CASSLLRRRGGYTF
TRBJ1-6	.	TRBV6-5	TRBD1	TGTGCCAGCAGGGGGACAGGGACCAATTCACCCCTCCACTTT	CASRGTGTNSPLHF
TRBJ1-2	.	TRBV5-1	TRBD1	TGCGCCAGCAGCCCCAGGACAGGGGATGGCTACACCTTC	CASSPRTGDGYTF